Presented here are 16 T cell receptor beta chains from one specimen sequenced in a study of early T cells in non-severe SARS-CoV-2 infection. One entry per CDR3 protein, called by TCRdb with MiXCR from the 5' RACE reads. There are 25,000 or so distinct CDR3 sequences in the sample; about 3% occur only once, and roughly 0.7% lies in the top ten. Sequencing was carried out using whole blood. Receptor source: an adult who was a healthcare worker with PCR-confirmed SARS-CoV-2 infection or an uninfected control (not recorded which).

This clonotype has at least ten counts. The chain recombines TRBV5-1 with TRBJ2-6; D uncertain. Trimming removed 4 bases from V and 0 bases from J, with 8 bases in between. Per germline, CDR1 SGHRS and CDR2 YFSETQ. CDR3 size: 15 residues. CDR3 residues: CASSRYLSGANVLTF. The DNA of the CDR3 is TGCGCCAGCAGCCGTTACCTCTCTGGGGCCAACGTCCTGACTTTC.

This clonotype has a count of ten or more. CDR3 coding DNA: TGCGCCAGCAGCTTGGCCCTATCTAGCGGGGGGACCCAAGAGACCCAGTACTTC. Translating gives CASSLALSSGGTQETQYF. The V gene is TRBV5-1, the J gene TRBJ2-5, with 11 positions matching TRBD2. The V gene's germline CDR1 is SGHRS and CDR2 YFSETQ. J gave up 1 base and V 0 bases, and 8 bases lay outside the gene matches. The length of the CDR3 is 18 residues.

This clonotype was seen many times. The chain combines TRBV6-5 with TRBJ1-1, with 7 bases identical to TRBD1. Germline values: CDR1 MNHEY, CDR2 SVGAGI. The CDR3 consists of 15 residues. V shed 5 bases, J shed 1 base, and the junction held 7 bases outside the gene matches. CDR3 protein: CASSNRQGPNTEAFF. As DNA, the CDR3 is TGTGCCAGCAGTAACCGACAGGGCCCGAACACTGAAGCTTTCTTT.

This clonotype ranks as medium-sized. The chain joins TRBV6-6 to TRBJ1-4, with D perhaps TRBD1 (6 bases). Trimming removed 2 bases at V and 7 bases at J, with 11 bases between. Per germline, CDR1 MNHNY and CDR2 SVGAGI (reference sequence). The CDR3 loop spans 14 amino acids. The chain's CDR3 is CASSYGQGSEKLFF. The CDR3 region has the DNA TGTGCCAGCAGTTACGGCCAGGGGAGTGAAAAACTGTTTTTT.

The chain recombines TRBV5-4 with TRBJ2-5; tentative D call: TRBD2 (5 bases). CDR1 is SGHNT, CDR2 YYREEE, per germline (reference sequence). The CDR3 is 12 amino acids. Trimming left V 7 bases short and J 3 bases short, with 10 bases between. DNA for the CDR3: TGTGCCAGCGCCGACGGGGAAGAGACCCAGTACTTC. This encodes CASADGEETQYF.

This clonotype was counted at least ten times. This chain links TRBV6-5 with TRBJ1-2, with a tentative D call TRBD1 (5 bases). This CDR3 is 14 amino acids long. The V end was cut by 5 bases, the J end by 7 bases, with 17 bases between. CDR1 and CDR2 from the germline V gene are MNHEY and SVGAGI. The CDR3 protein is CASSRTGTGIGYTF. The CDR3 nucleotides are TGTGCCAGCAGTCGAACCGGGACCGGCATTGGCTACACCTTC.

This clonotype was counted many times. This chain connects TRBV7-9 to TRBJ2-3; 8 bases map to TRBD1. Losses at the gene ends were 4 bases for V and 4 bases for J; bases not matched to a gene: 4. From germline, CDR1 is SEHNR and CDR2 FQNEAQ (reference sequence). This CDR3 is built from 14 residues. The CDR3 loop is CASSSWTGSDTQYF. The CDR3 DNA follows: TGTGCCAGCAGCTCATGGACAGGGTCAGATACGCAGTATTTT.

Ten or more counts support this clonotype. The chain couples TRBV7-9 to TRBJ2-3; either TRBD1 or TRBD2 may supply D (5 bases each). This CDR3 is built from 14 residues. V dropped 5 bases and J dropped 1 base, with 10 bases sitting between them. Germline V gene lookup returns CDR1 SEHNR and CDR2 FQNEAQ (reference sequence). Here the CDR3 DNA reads TGTGCCAGCAGCGGGGGACCAGGCACAGATACGCAGTATTTT. Translating gives CASSGGPGTDTQYF.

This clonotype was seen only a few times. This CDR3 is CASSADRDNSPLHF. DNA of the CDR3: TGTGCCAGCAGCGCGGACAGGGATAATTCACCCCTCCACTTT. The rearrangement uses TRBV2 and TRBJ1-6; 8 nucleotides align to TRBD1. V trimming: 6 bases; J trimming: 5 bases; junction bases outside the gene matches: 3. Germline loops: CDR1 SNHLY, CDR2 FYNNEI. The CDR3 length is 14 residues.

This clonotype was counted between two and nine times. The chain couples TRBV5-1 to TRBJ2-7, with D perhaps TRBD2 (5 bases). The CDR3 has 13 amino acids. Germline lookup yields CDR1 SGHRS and CDR2 YFSETQ. V was cut by 0 bases and J by 3 bases, with 7 bases left in between. CDR3 bases: TGCGCCAGCAGCTTGGATGGAGGCTACGAGCAGTACGTC. Protein: CASSLDGGYEQYV.

This clonotype was counted many times. The rearrangement links TRBV6-6 to TRBJ1-1; 8 positions match TRBD1. This CDR3 has 13 residues. J gave up 1 base and V 5 bases, and 0 bases lay outside the gene matches. CDR1 MNHNY and CDR2 SVGAGI come from the germline V gene (reference sequence). Written as DNA, the CDR3 is TGTGCCAGCAGTGGACAGGGGAACACTGAAGCTTTCTTT. Its translation is CASSGQGNTEAFF.

This clonotype was counted at least ten times. The chain couples TRBV5-4 to TRBJ1-4, with D unclear. The germline CDR1 and CDR2 sequences are SGHNT and YYREEE (reference sequence). The CDR3 totals 16 residues. The germline V and J ends were trimmed by 3 bases and 0 bases, with 12 bases remaining between them. For the CDR3, the DNA is TGTGCCAGCAGCTCTGGACGGGAAACAACTAATGAAAAACTGTTTTTT. This codes for CASSSGRETTNEKLFF. Full variable domain (remainder filled in from reference TRBV5-4 and TRBJ1-4): ETGVTQSPTHLIKTRGQQVTLRCSSQSGHNTVSWYQQALGQGPQFIFQYYREEENGRGNFPPRFSGLQFPNYSSELNVNALELDDSALYLCASSSGRETTNEKLFFGSGTQLSVL.

At least ten counts were recorded for this clonotype. The chain couples TRBV10-3 to TRBJ1-6; TRBD1 might be the D (6 bases). The CDR3 runs 15 residues. Germline CDR1 is ENHRY and CDR2 is SYGVKD. V was shortened by 6 bases and J by 7 bases, with 16 bases between the two germline ends. This CDR3 is CAIRRTGFPNSPLHF. DNA of the CDR3: TGTGCCATCAGGAGAACAGGGTTCCCCAATTCACCCCTCCACTTT.

This clonotype came up many times. The J gene is TRBJ2-3, the V gene TRBV6-1; 9 bases agree with TRBD1. The ends lost 6 bases at V and 2 bases at J; junction bases unmatched: 3. The CDR3 length is 14 residues. Germline lookup yields CDR1 MNHNS and CDR2 SASEGT. In DNA form, the CDR3 reads TGTGCCAGCAGACAGGGGGCGTTCACAGATACGCAGTATTTT. Translation gives CASRQGAFTDTQYF.

This clonotype was seen repeatedly, ten times or more. The rearrangement uses TRBV27 and TRBJ2-4, with a tentative D call TRBD2 (6 bases). The CDR3 has 16 amino acids. Trimming removed 5 bases from V and 6 bases from J, with 20 bases in between. The germline V gene encodes CDR1 MNHEY and CDR2 SMNVEV (reference sequence). CDR3 loop: CASSSPAGRNGNIQYF. The CDR3 DNA reads as TGTGCCAGCAGTAGCCCGGCGGGACGGAATGGAAACATTCAGTACTTC.

This clonotype was observed many times. CDR3 region: CSATELGQGYTF. Here the CDR3 DNA reads TGCAGTGCTACGGAACTCGGTCAGGGCTACACCTTC. The chain couples TRBV20-1 to TRBJ1-2; D is unclear. This CDR3 is built from 12 residues. V was trimmed by 4 bases and J by 8 bases, leaving 14 bases between them. Per the germline V gene, CDR1 is DFQATT and CDR2 is SNEGSKA (reference sequence).